The rows below give T cell receptor beta chains drawn from one sample of a study of glioma-infiltrating T cells after dendritic cell vaccination. TCRdb's table, derived via immunoSEQ multiplex PCR, lists solely in-frame clones and lacks some. This repertoire shows about 64,000 clones, about 89% found once; its top ten account for approximately 10%. The sample in question was blood, obtained after dendritic cell vaccination. The receptor source for this set is a human donor with glioblastoma. CDR3s include the opening cysteine and the closing phenylalanine or tryptophan. The D gene is left open where the match is weak. Only part of the rows carry a size: once, few, many, or a class if the clone is expanded.

NA,TRBJ1-1,TRBV4-2,NA,CASSQAGYTEAFF,TGTGCCAGCAGCCAAGCAGGGTACACTGAAGCTTTCTTT
TRBD1,TRBJ2-6,TRBV5-1,NA,CASETGGSGANVLTF,TGCGCCAGCGAGACAGGGGGCTCTGGGGCCAACGTCCTGACTTTC
NA,TRBJ1-1,TRBV30,NA,CAWSVNLSTEAFF,TGTGCCTGGAGTGTTAACCTGAGCACTGAAGCTTTCTTT
NA,TRBJ2-5,TRBV5-4,NA,CASSWDIRRQETQYF,TGTGCCAGCAGCTGGGACATTAGGCGCCAAGAGACCCAGTACTTC
TRBD1,TRBJ1-2,TRBV7-2,NA,CASGGTGAFYGYTF,TGTGCCAGCGGCGGGACAGGGGCCTTCTATGGCTACACCTTC
NA,TRBJ2-1,TRBV21-1,NA,CASSIGTGELNEQFF,TGTGCCAGCAGCATCGGGACAGGGGAGCTCAATGAGCAGTTCTTC
NA,TRBJ2-1,TRBV18,NA,CASSPGSSYNEQFF,TGTGCCAGCTCACCAGGGAGCTCCTACAATGAGCAGTTCTTC
NA,TRBJ2-5,TRBV27,NA,CASSLRGWETQYF,TGTGCCAGCAGCCTAAGGGGGTGGGAGACCCAGTACTTC
TRBD1,TRBJ2-1,TRBV5-4,NA,CASSLGTGGMIGNEQFF,TGTGCCAGCAGCTTGGGAACAGGGGGCATGATCGGGAATGAGCAGTTCTTC
NA,TRBJ1-6,TRBV30,NA,CAWSVSTVNNSPLHF,TGTGCCTGGAGTGTATCTACAGTTAATAATTCACCCCTCCACTTT
NA,TRBJ2-4,TRBV5-1,NA,CASSLGENIQYF,TGCGCCAGCAGCTTAGGGGAAAACATTCAGTACTTC
NA,TRBJ2-5,TRBV19,NA,CASSAHRASETQYF,TGTGCCAGTAGTGCTCACAGGGCTAGCGAGACCCAGTACTTC
TRBD1,TRBJ1-1,TRBV15,NA,CATSRGGTAEAFF,TGTGCCACCAGCAGAGGGGGGACAGCAGAAGCTTTCTTT
NA,TRBJ1-2,TRBV6-5,NA,CASSPRTTGLHGYTF,TGTGCCAGCAGTCCCCGAACCACAGGACTACATGGCTACACCTTC
TRBD2,TRBJ2-7,TRBV28,NA,CASSSSGSSYEQYF,TGTGCCAGCAGTTCGAGCGGGAGCTCCTACGAGCAGTACTTC
NA,TRBJ1-1,TRBV20-1,NA,CSAVWNTEAFF,TGCAGTGCTGTATGGAACACTGAAGCTTTCTTT
NA,TRBJ1-1,TRBV6-1,NA,CASSPDRGTEAFF,TGTGCCAGCAGTCCCGATAGAGGCACTGAAGCTTTCTTT
NA,TRBJ2-1,TRBV5-1,NA,CASSPQTGYNEQFF,TGCGCCAGCAGCCCCCAGACAGGCTACAATGAGCAGTTCTTC
NA,TRBJ1-4,TRBV30,NA,CAWSVGGAGEKLFF,TGTGCCTGGAGTGTCGGAGGGGCCGGGGAAAAACTGTTTTTT
TRBD2,TRBJ2-5,TRBV25-1,NA,CASRGLAGKVRETQYF,TGTGCCAGCAGAGGACTAGCGGGAAAGGTGCGGGAGACCCAGTACTTC
NA,TRBJ1-5,TRBV6-5,few,CASSQGSNQPQHF,TGTGCCAGCAGCCAGGGGAGCAATCAGCCCCAGCATTTT
NA,TRBJ2-1,TRBV5-6,NA,CASSLLNEQFF,TGTGCCAGCAGCTTGCTGAATGAGCAGTTCTTC
NA,TRBJ1-2,TRBV19,NA,CASSNLGIGEGYTF,TGTGCCAGTAGTAATTTGGGCATTGGGGAGGGCTACACCTTC
NA,TRBJ2-7,TRBV25-1,once,CASSADRSYEQYF,TGTGCCAGCAGTGCAGACAGGTCCTACGAGCAGTACTTC
TRBD2,TRBJ2-5,TRBV5-4,NA,CASSFKLAGETQYF,TGTGCCAGCAGCTTCAAACTAGCGGGAGAGACCCAGTACTTC
TRBD1,TRBJ1-5,TRBV6-6,NA,CASSPTGGDNQPQHF,TGTGCCAGCAGCCCTACAGGGGGGGACAATCAGCCCCAGCATTTT
NA,TRBJ1-5,TRBV6-1,NA,CASSAPGGLGNQPQHF,TGTGCCAGCAGTGCCCCGGGAGGGCTAGGCAATCAGCCCCAGCATTTT
TRBD1,TRBJ1-4,TRBV5-1,NA,CASSLSGQGSEKLFF,TGCGCCAGCAGTCTGTCGGGACAGGGTAGCGAAAAACTGTTTTTT
TRBD1,TRBJ1-2,TRBV5-1,NA,CASSPGQGAGYTF,TGCGCCAGCAGCCCGGGACAGGGGGCTGGCTACACCTTC
TRBD1,TRBJ1-2,TRBV9,NA,CASSAHRGLANPGYTF,TGTGCCAGCAGCGCCCACAGGGGATTGGCAAATCCCGGCTACACCTTC
NA,TRBJ2-7,TRBV11-3,NA,CASRMTASGLEQYF,TGTGCCAGCAGAATGACGGCATCGGGTCTCGAGCAGTACTTC
TRBD1,TRBJ1-5,TRBV7-6,NA,CASSPGQGAAQPQHF,TGTGCCAGCAGCCCGGGACAGGGGGCGGCGCAGCCCCAGCATTTT
TRBD1,TRBJ1-2,TRBV18,NA,CASLADRGNYDYTF,TGTGCCAGCTTAGCAGACAGGGGGAACTATGACTACACCTTC
TRBD1,TRBJ2-7,TRBV7-2,NA,CASSRDRSSYEQYF,TGTGCCAGCAGTCGGGACAGGAGCTCCTACGAGCAGTACTTC
NA,TRBJ1-1,TRBV18,NA,CASSPPRGGPTEAFF,TGTGCCAGCTCACCGCCTCGGGGGGGGCCCACTGAAGCTTTCTTT
NA,TRBJ2-7,TRBV18,NA,CASSPGGREIYEQYF,TGTGCCAGCTCACCGGGGGGGCGCGAGATCTACGAGCAGTACTTC
NA,TRBJ2-1,TRBV4-3,NA,CASSQDVRDYNEQFF,TGCGCCAGCAGCCAAGATGTCCGGGACTACAATGAGCAGTTCTTC
NA,TRBJ1-1,TRBV29-1,NA,CSVEDLKTEENTEAFF,TGCAGCGTTGAAGATTTAAAGACGGAGGAGAACACTGAAGCTTTCTTT
NA,TRBJ2-3,TRBV6-1,NA,CASSEGQGTDTQYF,TGTGCCAGCAGTGAAGGACAGGGCACAGATACGCAGTATTTT
NA,TRBJ2-1,TRBV4-2,NA,CASSQDLSGEQFF,TGTGCCAGCAGCCAAGATCTAAGTGGTGAGCAGTTCTTC
TRBD2,TRBJ2-5,TRBV15,NA,CATSRISGRGETQYF,TGTGCCACCAGCAGGATTAGCGGGAGAGGAGAGACCCAGTACTTC
NA,TRBJ1-2,TRBV7-2,NA,CASSPRWSYGYTF,TGTGCCAGCAGCCCCCGGTGGAGCTATGGCTACACCTTC
NA,TRBJ2-5,TRBV7-6,once,CVSSSSQGTETQYF,TGTGTCAGCAGCTCCAGCCAGGGAACCGAGACCCAGTACTTC
NA,TRBJ2-2,TRBV27,NA,CASSLSGGYTGELFF,TGTGCCAGCAGTTTATCGGGGGGATATACCGGGGAGCTGTTTTTT
NA,TRBJ2-5,TRBV14,NA,CASSQGGGRTQETQYF,TGTGCCAGCAGCCAAGGAGGAGGCCGGACCCAAGAGACCCAGTACTTC
TRBD2,TRBJ2-7,TRBV5-1,NA,CASSLAGTSVDEQYF,TGCGCCAGCAGCTTGGCCGGGACTAGCGTGGACGAGCAGTACTTC
NA,TRBJ2-3,TRBV11-3,once,CASSSGEADTQYF,TGTGCCAGCAGCTCCGGCGAGGCAGATACGCAGTATTTT
TRBD1,TRBJ2-2,TRBV10-1,NA,CASSEGATGLNTGELFF,TGCGCCAGCAGCGAGGGGGCGACAGGGCTAAACACCGGGGAGCTGTTTTTT
NA,TRBJ1-3,TRBV6-1,NA,CASSVHRSTSGNTIYF,TGTGCCAGCAGTGTTCATCGCAGTACCTCTGGAAACACCATATATTTT
TRBD1,TRBJ2-1,TRBV10-1,once,CASSESLQGARFF,TGCGCCAGCAGTGAGTCCCTACAGGGGGCGAGGTTCTTC
TRBD1,TRBJ1-5,TRBV6-1,NA,CASSDRGDQPQHF,TGTGCCAGCAGTGACAGGGGGGATCAGCCCCAGCATTTT
TRBD1,TRBJ2-7,TRBV15,once,CATSRDPTGYEQYF,TGTGCCACCAGCAGAGATCCGACAGGGTACGAGCAGTACTTC
TRBD1,TRBJ1-2,TRBV15,few,CATSRNLGGHYGYTF,TGTGCCACCAGCAGGAACCTAGGGGGCCACTATGGCTACACCTTC
TRBD1,TRBJ2-4,TRBV7-2,NA,CASSDRDVIADIQYF,TGTGCCAGCAGCGACAGGGATGTAATTGCGGACATTCAGTACTTC
NA,TRBJ1-1,TRBV18,NA,CASSPPRSPRVASF,TGTGCCAGCTCACCACCCCGGAGTCCGAGGGTAGCCTCCTTT
TRBD1,TRBJ1-2,TRBV4-2,NA,CASSPGGQGDGYTF,TGTGCCAGCAGCCCAGGTGGGCAGGGGGACGGCTACACCTTC
NA,TRBJ2-7,TRBV4-1,NA,CASSDTSIAYEQYF,TGCGCCAGCAGTGACACGTCCATTGCCTACGAGCAGTACTTC
TRBD2,TRBJ2-3,TRBV10-3,once,CAISGRTSGRWGLTDTQYF,TGTGCCATCAGTGGCCGGACTAGCGGGAGATGGGGGTTGACAGATACGCAGTATTTT
NA,TRBJ2-7,TRBV4-3,NA,CASSQDSGEQYF,TGCGCCAGCAGCCAAGATTCCGGCGAGCAGTACTTC